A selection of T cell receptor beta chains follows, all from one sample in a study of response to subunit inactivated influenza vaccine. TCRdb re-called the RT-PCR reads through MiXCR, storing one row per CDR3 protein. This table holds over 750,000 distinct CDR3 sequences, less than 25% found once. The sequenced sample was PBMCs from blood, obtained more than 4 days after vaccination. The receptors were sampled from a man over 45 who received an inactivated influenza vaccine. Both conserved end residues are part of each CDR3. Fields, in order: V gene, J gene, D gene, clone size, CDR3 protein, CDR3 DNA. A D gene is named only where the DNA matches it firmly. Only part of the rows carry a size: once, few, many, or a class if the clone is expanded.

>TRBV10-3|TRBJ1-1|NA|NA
CAISESRSGARTEAFF
TGTGCCATCAGTGAGTCAAGGTCAGGGGCACGGACTGAAGCTTTCTTT
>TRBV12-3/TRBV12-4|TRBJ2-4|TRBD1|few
CASSPEAGGRLDIQYF
TGTGCCAGCAGCCCGGAGGCAGGGGGAAGGTTGGACATTCAGTACTTC
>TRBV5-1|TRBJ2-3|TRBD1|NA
CASSPGTGSNADTQYF
TGCGCCAGCAGCCCCGGGACAGGGAGTAATGCAGATACGCAGTATTTT
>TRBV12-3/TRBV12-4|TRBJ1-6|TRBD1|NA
CASSPSGQGNSPLHF
TGTGCCAGCAGCCCCTCGGGACAGGGTAATTCACCCCTCCACTTT
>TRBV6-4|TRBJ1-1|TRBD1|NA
CASSSDRALAFF
TGTGCCAGCAGCTCGGACAGGGCGCTTGCTTTCTTT
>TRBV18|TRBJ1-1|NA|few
CASSPLLRRSMNTEAFF
TGTGCCAGCTCACCCCTCCTGAGGCGGTCAATGAACACTGAAGCTTTCTTT
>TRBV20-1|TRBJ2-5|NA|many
CSAARLGGYQETQYF
TGCAGTGCTGCGAGACTAGGGGGGTACCAAGAGACCCAGTACTTC
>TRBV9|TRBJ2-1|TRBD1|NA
CASRGDSYNEQFF
TGTGCCAGCAGAGGGGACAGCTACAATGAGCAGTTCTTC
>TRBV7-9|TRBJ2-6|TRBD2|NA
CASSLGGRAAGANVLTF
TGTGCCAGCAGCTTAGGCGGGAGGGCCGCTGGGGCCAACGTCCTGACTTTC
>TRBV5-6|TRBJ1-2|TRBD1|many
CASSVLWTGGGYTF
TGTGCCAGCAGCGTATTATGGACAGGGGGCGGCTACACCTTC